This entry is about one T cell receptor (beta chain). Its antigen remains unknown. These data belong to a study of T cell responses to AZD1222 COVID-19 vaccine. Findings of the study overall: Females outnumbered males among donors, who were mostly white British; clonal diversity was possibly underestimated. Of the AZD1222 recipients, only five to seven were seropositive at baseline.

CDR3 length: 12 amino acids. Germline V gene sequence: CDR1 LNHDA, CDR2 SQIVND (reference sequence). Trimming took off 10 bases at V and 9 bases at J, with 18 bases between the two ends. The method was immunoSEQ multiplex PCR; TCRdb's version includes in-frame clones alone and lacks a portion of them. The sample records 100,000 to 150,000 clones, approximately 85% being singletons. The chain couples TRBV19 to TRBJ1-2; tentatively, D is TRBD1 (6 bases). The source was peripheral blood, collected on day 0 of AZD1222 vaccination. The clonotype comes from an adult in good health. CDR3 amino acids: CATSEGGFSYTF. The CDR3 bases are TGTGCCACCTCGGAGGGGGGCTTTAGCTACACCTTC.